This T cell receptor (beta chain) was documented in a study of shared clonotypes between healthy human individuals. The protocol was immunoSEQ multiplex PCR, while the TCRdb copy is restricted to in-frame clones and leaves out a portion. The sample lists 1,500,000 or so clones, roughly 95% occurring once. J lost 5 bases, V lost 5 bases, and 13 bases had no gene match. The CDR3 covers 16 residues. Germline V CDR1 and CDR2: SNHLY, FYNNEI. Sequenced input: naive CD4+ T cells sorted from blood. The sample's subset: CD45RA+ positively selected. The clonotype was recovered from a man between 25 and 39 years old in good health. The rearrangement uses TRBV2 and TRBJ2-5; TRBD2 matches 8 bases. CDR3 sequence reads: CASSPGTSPFGETQYF. The CDR3 region has the DNA TGTGCCAGCAGTCCCGGGACTAGTCCCTTTGGCGAGACCCAGTACTTC. Using reference TRBV2 and TRBJ2-5 for the parts outside the CDR3, the full variable domain is EPEVTQTPSHQVTQMGQEVILRCVPISNHLYFYWYRQILGQKVEFLVSFYNNEISEKSEIFDDQFSVERPDGSNFTLKIRSTKLEDSAMYFCASSPGTSPFGETQYFGPGTRLLVL.